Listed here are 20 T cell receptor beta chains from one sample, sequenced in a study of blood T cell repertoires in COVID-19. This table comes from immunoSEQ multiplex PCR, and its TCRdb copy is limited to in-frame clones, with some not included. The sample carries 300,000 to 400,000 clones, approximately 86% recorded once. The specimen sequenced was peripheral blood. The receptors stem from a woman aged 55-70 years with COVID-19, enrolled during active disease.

CDR3 nucleotide sequence: TGCGCCAGCAGCCTAATCCTAGCGGGGTCTAGCACAGATACGCAGTATTTT. Amino acids: CASSLILAGSSTDTQYF. J is TRBJ2-3 and V is TRBV5-1; 9 bases align to TRBD2. V lost 4 bases to trimming and J lost 0 bases; unmatched junction nucleotides: 9. Germline V CDR1 and CDR2: SGHRS, YFSETQ. The CDR3 extends over 17 amino acids.

The CDR3 is CASSYAGAAYNEQFF. The CDR3 DNA reads as TGTGCCAGCAGTTACGCGGGAGCAGCCTACAATGAGCAGTTCTTC. The rearrangement uses TRBV6-5 and TRBJ2-1; TRBD2 aligns across 7 bases. The V and J ends lost 2 bases and 2 bases, in that order; junction bases with no gene match: 3. This CDR3 region has 15 residues. Per germline, CDR1 MNHEY and CDR2 SVGAGI.

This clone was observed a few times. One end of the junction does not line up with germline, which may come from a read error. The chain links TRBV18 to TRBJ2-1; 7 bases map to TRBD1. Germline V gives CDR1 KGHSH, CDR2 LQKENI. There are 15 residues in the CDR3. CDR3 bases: TGTGCCAGCTCGCCACTGAGGGGGCTCTACAATGAGCAGTTCTTC. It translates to CASSPLRGLYNEQFF.

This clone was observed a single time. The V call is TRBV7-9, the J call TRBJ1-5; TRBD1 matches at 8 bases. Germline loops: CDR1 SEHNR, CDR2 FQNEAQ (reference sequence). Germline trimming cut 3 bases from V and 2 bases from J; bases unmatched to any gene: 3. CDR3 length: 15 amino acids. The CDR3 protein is CASSLTGDGNQPQHF. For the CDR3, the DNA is TGTGCCAGCAGCTTGACAGGGGACGGCAATCAGCCCCAGCATTTT. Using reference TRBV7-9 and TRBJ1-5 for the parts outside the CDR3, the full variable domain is DTGVSQNPRHKITKRGQNVTFRCDPISEHNRLYWYRQTLGQGPEFLTYFQNEAQLEKSRLLSDRFSAERPKGSFSTLEIQRTEQGDSAMYLCASSLTGDGNQPQHFGDGTRLSIL.

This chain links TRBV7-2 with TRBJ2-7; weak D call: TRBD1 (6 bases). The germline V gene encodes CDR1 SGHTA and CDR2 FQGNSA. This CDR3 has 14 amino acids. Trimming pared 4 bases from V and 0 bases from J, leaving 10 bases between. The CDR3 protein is CASSSQGFSYEQYF. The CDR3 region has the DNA TGTGCCAGCAGCTCACAGGGATTCTCCTACGAGCAGTACTTC.

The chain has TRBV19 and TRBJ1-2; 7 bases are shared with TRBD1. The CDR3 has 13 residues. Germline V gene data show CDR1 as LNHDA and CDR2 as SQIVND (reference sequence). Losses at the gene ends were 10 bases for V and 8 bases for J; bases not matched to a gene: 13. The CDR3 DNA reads TGTGCCACCGCGTTTACCGGGACAGTGGGCTACACCTTC. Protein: CATAFTGTVGYTF.

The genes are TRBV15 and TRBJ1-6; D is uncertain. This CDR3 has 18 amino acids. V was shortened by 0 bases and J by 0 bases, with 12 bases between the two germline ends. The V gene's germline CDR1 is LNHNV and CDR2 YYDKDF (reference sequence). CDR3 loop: CATSREPPGSSYNSPLHF. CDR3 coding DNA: TGTGCCACCAGCAGAGAACCCCCAGGTAGCTCCTATAATTCACCCCTCCACTTT.

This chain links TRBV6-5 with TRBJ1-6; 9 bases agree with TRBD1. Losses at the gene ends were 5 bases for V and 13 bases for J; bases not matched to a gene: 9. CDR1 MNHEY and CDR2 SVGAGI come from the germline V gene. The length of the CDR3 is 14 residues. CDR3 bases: TGTGCCAGCAGTCCGGACAGGGGCTCTTTGCCCCTCCACTTT. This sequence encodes CASSPDRGSLPLHF.

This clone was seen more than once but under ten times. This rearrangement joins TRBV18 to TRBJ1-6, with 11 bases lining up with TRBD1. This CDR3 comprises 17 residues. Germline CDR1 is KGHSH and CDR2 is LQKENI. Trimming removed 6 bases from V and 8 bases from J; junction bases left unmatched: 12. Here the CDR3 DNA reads TGTGCCAGCTCGCAGACTACCGGGACAGGGGGTGATTCACCCCTCCACTTT. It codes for CASSQTTGTGGDSPLHF.

The CDR3 DNA sequence: TGTGCCAGCAGAGCGGGACAGGGGGCCACTGAAGCTTTCTTT. It is translated as CASRAGQGATEAFF. The J gene is TRBJ1-1, the V gene TRBV13; 12 nucleotides align to TRBD1. This CDR3 region has 14 residues. Germline CDR1 PRHDT, CDR2 FYEKMQ (reference sequence). V lost 6 bases to trimming and J lost 4 bases; unmatched junction nucleotides: 3.

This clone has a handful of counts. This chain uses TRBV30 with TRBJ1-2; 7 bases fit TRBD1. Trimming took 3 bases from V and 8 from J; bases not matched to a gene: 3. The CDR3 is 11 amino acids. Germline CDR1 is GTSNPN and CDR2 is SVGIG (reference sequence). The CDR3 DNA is TGTGCCTGGAGCCAGACAGGGGGCTACACCTTC. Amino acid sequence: CAWSQTGGYTF.

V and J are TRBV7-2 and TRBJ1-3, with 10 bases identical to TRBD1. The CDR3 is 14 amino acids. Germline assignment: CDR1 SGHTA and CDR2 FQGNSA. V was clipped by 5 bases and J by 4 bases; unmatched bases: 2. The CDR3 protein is CASSVTGGGNTIYF. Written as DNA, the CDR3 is TGTGCCAGCAGCGTGACAGGGGGCGGAAACACCATATATTTT.

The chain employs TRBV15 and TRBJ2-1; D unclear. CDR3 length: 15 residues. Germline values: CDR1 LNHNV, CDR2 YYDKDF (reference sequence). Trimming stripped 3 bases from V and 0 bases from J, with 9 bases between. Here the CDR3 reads CATSSPRNSYNEQFF. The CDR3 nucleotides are TGTGCCACCAGCAGCCCCAGAAACTCCTACAATGAGCAGTTCTTC. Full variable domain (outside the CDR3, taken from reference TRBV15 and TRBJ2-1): DAMVIQNPRYQVTQFGKPVTLSCSQTLNHNVMYWYQQKSSQAPKLLFHYYDKDFNNEADTPDNFQSRRPNTSFCFLDIRSPGLGDTAMYLCATSSPRNSYNEQFFGPGTRLTVL.

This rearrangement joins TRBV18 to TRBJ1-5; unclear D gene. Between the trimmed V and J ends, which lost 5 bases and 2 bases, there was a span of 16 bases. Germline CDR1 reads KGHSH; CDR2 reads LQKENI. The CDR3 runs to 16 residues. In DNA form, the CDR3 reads TGTGCCAGCTCATCCCTGGAGGGTCGTGGCAATCAGCCCCAGCATTTT. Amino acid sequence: CASSSLEGRGNQPQHF.

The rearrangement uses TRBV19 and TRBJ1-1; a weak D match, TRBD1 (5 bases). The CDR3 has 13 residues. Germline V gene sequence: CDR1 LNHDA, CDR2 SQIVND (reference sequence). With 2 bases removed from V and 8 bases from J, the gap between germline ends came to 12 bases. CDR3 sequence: CASSIRGKEEAFF. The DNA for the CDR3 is TGTGCCAGTAGTATACGGGGGAAGGAGGAAGCTTTCTTT.

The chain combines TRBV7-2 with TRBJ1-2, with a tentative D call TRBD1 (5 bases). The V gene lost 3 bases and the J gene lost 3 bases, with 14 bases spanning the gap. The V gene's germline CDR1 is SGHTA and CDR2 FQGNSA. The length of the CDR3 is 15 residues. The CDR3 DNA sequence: TGTGCCAGCAGCTTTTTAGGGGTCCAGGACTATGGCTACACCTTC. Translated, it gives CASSFLGVQDYGYTF.

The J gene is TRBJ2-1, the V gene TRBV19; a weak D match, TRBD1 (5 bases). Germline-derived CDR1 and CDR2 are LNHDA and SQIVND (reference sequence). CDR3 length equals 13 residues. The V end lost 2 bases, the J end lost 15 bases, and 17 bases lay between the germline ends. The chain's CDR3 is CASSINPQGSGFF. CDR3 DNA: TGTGCCAGTAGTATAAATCCCCAGGGTAGTGGGTTCTTC.

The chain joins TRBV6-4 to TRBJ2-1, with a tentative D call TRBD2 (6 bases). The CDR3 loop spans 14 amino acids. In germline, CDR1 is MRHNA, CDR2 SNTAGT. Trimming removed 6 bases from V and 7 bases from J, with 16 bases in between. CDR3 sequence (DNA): TGTGCCAGCAGGGCTCAAGGGACTGTGAATGAGCAGTTCTTC. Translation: CASRAQGTVNEQFF.

CDR3 amino acids: CASSYLDSRYGYTF. CDR3 DNA: TGTGCCAGCAGTTACCTGGACAGCCGCTATGGCTACACCTTC. J is TRBJ1-2 and V is TRBV6-5, with D tentatively TRBD1 (6 bases). The CDR3 has 14 residues. V lost 2 bases and J lost 4, with 11 bases in between. The germline CDR1 and CDR2 sequences are MNHEY and SVGAGI.

CDR3 DNA sequence: TGTGCTAGTGCCTTAGCGGGACTTACCTACAATGAGCAGTTCTTC. Residues: CASALAGLTYNEQFF. The chain combines TRBV12-5 with TRBJ2-1, with 8 bases lining up with TRBD2. The germline V gene has CDR1 LGHNT and CDR2 FRNRAP. CDR3 length: 15 amino acids. J lost 2 bases, V lost 7 bases, and 7 bases had no gene match.